The rows below give T cell receptor beta chains drawn from one sample of a study of PD-L1 blockade in urothelial cancer. Clones were read by immunoSEQ multiplex PCR, and TCRdb kept only the in-frame ones, dropping some. This table has 32,000 or so clones, 84% appearing once. The sequences come from PBMCs, collected around atezolizumab (anti-PD-L1) treatment. The receptor source for this set is a man in his sixties with urothelial cancer. The CDR3 runs from the conserved cysteine through the conserved F or W. A D gene is named only where the DNA matches it firmly. The size entry is marked missing in some rows and otherwise reads once, few, many or a size class.

D: TRBD1; J: TRBJ1-2; V: TRBV27; size: .; DNA: TGTGCCAGCAGTTTCGACAGGGTCTATGGCTACACCTTC; CDR3: CASSFDRVYGYTF
D: .; J: TRBJ1-2; V: TRBV11-2; size: .; DNA: TGTGCCAGCAGCTCCTCAGGGGCACGGAGGGGCTACACCTTC; CDR3: CASSSSGARRGYTF
D: TRBD2; J: TRBJ2-1; V: TRBV4-3; size: .; DNA: TGCGCCAGCAGCCAAGTGGGGCGGGGAGGGAACAATGAGCAGTTCTTC; CDR3: CASSQVGRGGNNEQFF
D: TRBD2; J: TRBJ2-7; V: TRBV7-9; size: .; DNA: TGTGCCAGCCTACCCGCCGGGGGGGGCGGTTTGTACGAGCAGTACTTC; CDR3: CASLPAGGGGLYEQYF
D: .; J: TRBJ2-5; V: TRBV15; size: .; DNA: TGTGCCACCAGCAGAGATCTGACAGAGCAAGAGACCCAGTACTTC; CDR3: CATSRDLTEQETQYF
D: .; J: TRBJ2-3; V: TRBV4-3; size: .; DNA: TGCGCCAGCAGCCAAGACTGGCCGTCAGGTACAGATACGCAGTATTTT; CDR3: CASSQDWPSGTDTQYF
D: TRBD1; J: TRBJ2-7; V: TRBV5-1; size: once; DNA: TGCGCCAGCAGCTTGTTAACAGGGGAGTACGAGCAGTACTTC; CDR3: CASSLLTGEYEQYF
D: TRBD2; J: TRBJ2-1; V: TRBV5-1; size: once; DNA: TGCGCCAGCAGCTCCTTAGCGGGAGGGCCCGTTAATGAGCAGTTCTTC; CDR3: CASSSLAGGPVNEQFF
D: TRBD1; J: TRBJ2-7; V: TRBV5-1; size: .; DNA: TGCGCCAGCAGCTACCCAGGGGGTTCGGGAGAGCAGTACTTC; CDR3: CASSYPGGSGEQYF
D: .; J: TRBJ2-3; V: TRBV5-1; size: .; DNA: TGCGCCAGCAGTCCTAGACTTAGCACAGATACGCAGTATTTT; CDR3: CASSPRLSTDTQYF
D: TRBD1; J: TRBJ2-5; V: TRBV5-1; size: .; DNA: TGCGCCAGCAGCCCGGGGACAGGGGGGGAGACCCAGTACTTC; CDR3: CASSPGTGGETQYF
D: .; J: TRBJ2-3; V: TRBV4-3; size: .; DNA: TGCGCCAGCAGCCTACAATGGGCGGGTGGCACAGATACGCAGTATTTT; CDR3: CASSLQWAGGTDTQYF
D: TRBD2; J: TRBJ2-3; V: TRBV9; size: .; DNA: TGTGCCAGCAGCGGGGGGACTAGCGGATCGAGCACAGATACGCAGTATTTT; CDR3: CASSGGTSGSSTDTQYF
D: .; J: TRBJ1-5; V: TRBV6-4; size: .; DNA: TGTGCCAGCAGTGTGCGGGGAGGGGATCAGCCCCAGCATTTT; CDR3: CASSVRGGDQPQHF
D: TRBD2; J: TRBJ2-1; V: TRBV2; size: .; DNA: TGTGCCAGCAGGGAAGGGAGACTAGCGACAAATGAGCAGTTCTTC; CDR3: CASREGRLATNEQFF
D: .; J: TRBJ1-2; V: TRBV6-5; size: .; DNA: TGTGCCAGCAAAAATGGTGGCAGAGGCTATGGCTACACCTTC; CDR3: CASKNGGRGYGYTF
D: .; J: TRBJ2-2; V: TRBV10-1; size: .; DNA: TGCGCCAGCAGTGAGTCGAGGAAAACCGGGGAGCTGTTTTTT; CDR3: CASSESRKTGELFF
D: .; J: TRBJ1-4; V: TRBV5-4; size: few; DNA: TGTGCCAGCAGCTTGGGGGAGCTGGATGAAAAACTGTTTTTT; CDR3: CASSLGELDEKLFF
D: .; J: TRBJ2-7; V: TRBV5-8; size: once; DNA: TGTGCCAGCAGCTTGGAGGACACGACCACGTACTTC; CDR3: CASSLEDTTTYF
D: TRBD1; J: TRBJ1-3; V: TRBV11-1; size: .; DNA: TGTGCCAGCAGCCACACTCGGGACAGGGCTGGAAACACCATATATTTT; CDR3: CASSHTRDRAGNTIYF
D: TRBD1; J: TRBJ1-2; V: TRBV7-2; size: .; DNA: TGTGCCAGCAGCCTACCCGAGGCAGGGGGTGGCTACACCTTC; CDR3: CASSLPEAGGGYTF
D: .; J: TRBJ1-1; V: TRBV15; size: once; DNA: TGTGCCACCAGCAGACAGGGGCGGAACACTGAAGCTTTCTTT; CDR3: CATSRQGRNTEAFF
D: .; J: TRBJ2-7; V: TRBV2; size: .; DNA: TGTGCAAGCACTCGTGAGACAGCGCTTTTTTCCTACGAGCAGTACTTC; CDR3: CASTRETALFSYEQYF
D: .; J: TRBJ1-1; V: TRBV7-2; size: .; DNA: TGTGCCAGCCTTAGGGGCCAGGCTGAAGCTTTCTTT; CDR3: CASLRGQAEAFF